Each of the 4 T cell receptor beta chains below was sequenced from the same sample in a study of post-analysis software for immune sequencing data. Findings of the study overall: Roughly five TRBV segments appeared more often in patients than in controls, and TRBV5-6, TRBV5-1 and TRBV20-1 were among these.

What these receptors recognize is not known. Unique molecular identifiers were built into the TCR beta cDNA libraries. One entry per CDR3 protein results from TCRdb running MiXCR on the PCR reads. Among about 800,000 distinct CDR3 sequences, 30% were seen once, and the ten largest hold under 0.7%. Sequencing used blood. Receptors were obtained from a girl aged 5 to 17 with multiple sclerosis.

The chain couples TRBV4-1 to TRBJ1-4; TRBD1 matches at 7 bases. With V trimmed by 1 base and J by 5 bases, 4 bases remained unmatched. Germline lookup yields CDR1 MGHRA and CDR2 YSYEKL. The CDR3 spans 15 residues. CDR3 amino acids: CASSQAGTVNEKLFF. CDR3 nucleotide sequence: TGCGCCAGCAGCCAAGCTGGGACAGTAAATGAAAAACTGTTTTTT.

This clonotype was seen more than once but under ten times. The chain is built from TRBV24-1 and TRBJ2-5, with D possibly being TRBD1 (5 bases). CDR3 length: 16 amino acids. From germline, CDR1 is KGHDR and CDR2 SFDVKD. Trimming removed 4 bases at V and 1 base at J, with 15 bases between. The CDR3 loop reads CATSETQGYPQETQYF. The CDR3 bases are TGTGCCACCAGTGAGACTCAGGGATACCCCCAAGAGACCCAGTACTTC.

This chain uses TRBV6-1 with TRBJ1-4; weak D call: TRBD1 (6 bases). The ends were cut back, 6 bases at V and 7 bases at J, with 15 bases in the middle. This CDR3 is built from 14 residues. Germline loops: CDR1 MNHNS, CDR2 SASEGT. The CDR3 region is CASRQQGRPEKLFF. The CDR3 DNA sequence: TGTGCCAGCAGACAACAGGGTCGGCCTGAAAAACTGTTTTTT.

This clonotype has only a few counts. V and J are TRBV27 and TRBJ1-6; 9 bases are a match to TRBD1. The ends lost 5 bases at V and 10 bases at J; junction bases unmatched: 3. The germline V gene encodes CDR1 MNHEY and CDR2 SMNVEV (reference sequence). The CDR3 consists of 13 residues. CDR3 amino acids: CASSRQGGSPLHF. CDR3 nucleotides: TGTGCCAGCAGTCGACAGGGGGGGTCACCCCTCCACTTT.